One and the same sample provided the 32 T cell receptor beta chains below, sequenced in a study of T cell responses to AZD1222 COVID-19 vaccine. Data came from immunoSEQ multiplex PCR; TCRdb stores just in-frame clones and leaves some out. Among 150,000 to 200,000 clones listed, more than 90% were seen once. The sample was peripheral blood, taken 28 days after the second dose of the MenACWY control vaccine. The receptors were gathered from an adult who received the MenACWY meningococcal vaccine as a control.

The rearrangement joins TRBV10-1 to TRBJ2-1; 9 bases agree with TRBD2. Losses at the gene ends were 3 bases for V and 8 bases for J; bases not matched to a gene: 2. Germline lookup yields CDR1 WNHNN and CDR2 SYGVQD (reference sequence). This CDR3 contains 13 residues. Here the CDR3 reads CASSDASGDEQFF. CDR3 coding DNA: TGCGCCAGCAGTGATGCTAGCGGGGATGAGCAGTTCTTC.

V gene TRBV27 combines with J gene TRBJ2-5, with a possible D match to TRBD1 (5 bases). CDR3 length equals 18 residues. Germline CDR1 reads MNHEY; CDR2 reads SMNVEV (reference sequence). V lost 3 bases and J 1 base, leaving 21 bases between the germline ends. This chain's CDR3 is CASSFRQSNLKIQETQYF. DNA of the CDR3: TGTGCCAGCAGTTTTCGACAGTCAAATTTAAAAATCCAAGAGACCCAGTACTTC.

The V call is TRBV18, the J call TRBJ2-5, with D possibly matching TRBD1 (6 bases). This CDR3 comprises 17 residues. CDR1 is KGHSH, CDR2 LQKENI, per germline. Between the trimmed V and J ends, which lost 0 bases and 0 bases, there was a span of 14 bases. Here the CDR3 reads CASSPPLGQLNQETQYF. As DNA, the CDR3 is TGTGCCAGCTCACCACCGCTGGGACAACTAAACCAAGAGACCCAGTACTTC. Based on the CDR3 plus reference TRBV18 and TRBJ2-5, the full variable domain is NAGVMQNPRHLVRRRGQEARLRCSPMKGHSHVYWYRQLPEEGLKFMVYLQKENIIDESGMPKERFSAEFPKEGPSILRIQQVVRGDSAAYFCASSPPLGQLNQETQYFGPGTRLLVL.

The J gene is TRBJ2-4, the V gene TRBV18; D is undetermined. V was trimmed by 8 bases and J by 0 bases, leaving 14 bases between them. The CDR3 is 15 residues long. CDR1 is KGHSH and CDR2 is LQKENI in the germline V gene. The CDR3 nucleotides read TGTGCCAGCCAATGGGGTAGGGCAGCCAAAAACATTCAGTACTTC. The encoded protein is CASQWGRAAKNIQYF.

V gene TRBV29-1 combines with J gene TRBJ1-2; D remains ambiguous. CDR3 size: 13 residues. Germline V gene lookup returns CDR1 SQVTM and CDR2 ANQGSEA. V lost 3 bases and J lost 6, with 14 bases in between. The CDR3 region is CSVDRKGTDGYTF. The CDR3 region has the DNA TGCAGCGTTGATCGAAAGGGTACGGATGGCTACACCTTC.

The chain recombines TRBV7-9 with TRBJ2-7, with TRBD2 identical over 9 bases. Germline trimming cut 4 bases from V and 1 base from J; bases unmatched to any gene: 8. CDR3 length equals 16 residues. The germline CDR1 and CDR2 sequences are SEHNR and FQNEAQ (reference sequence). Written as DNA, the CDR3 is TGTGCCAGCAGCTCGCCCTATAGCGGGAGTTCCTACGAGCAGTACTTC. Translating gives CASSSPYSGSSYEQYF.

The chain links TRBV19 to TRBJ2-3; no definite D call. V gave up 6 bases and J gave up 1 base, with 11 bases separating them. This CDR3 has 14 residues. Germline CDR1 LNHDA, CDR2 SQIVND (reference sequence). Here the CDR3 reads CASRDELGTDTQYF. DNA of the CDR3: TGTGCCAGTAGGGACGAACTGGGCACAGATACGCAGTATTTT.

The chain uses TRBV21-1 and TRBJ1-2; TRBD1 was called by the table and not checked on the DNA. TRBV21-1 is classified as a pseudogene. The CDR3 has 15 residues. The CDR3 sequence is CASSYGDRESYGYTF. CDR3 sequence (DNA): TGTGCCAGCAGCTACGGGGACAGGGAGAGCTATGGCTACACCTTC.

The rearrangement uses TRBV7-2 and TRBJ2-1; no definite D call. In germline, CDR1 is SGHTA, CDR2 FQGNSA. CDR3 length: 15 amino acids. Trimming took off 3 bases at V and 5 bases at J, with 14 bases between the two ends. CDR3 sequence reads: CASSLVRTANNEQFF. The CDR3 DNA follows: TGTGCCAGCAGCTTGGTGAGGACGGCGAACAATGAGCAGTTCTTC.

The chain uses TRBV6-5 and TRBJ1-2; D might be TRBD1 (6 bases). Germline CDR1 MNHEY, CDR2 SVGAGI. Trimming took off 6 bases at V and 4 bases at J, with 15 bases between the two ends. This CDR3 comprises 14 residues. CDR3 coding DNA: TGTGCCAGCAGAGATACAGGGTCTTCCTATGGCTACACCTTC. It codes for CASRDTGSSYGYTF.

The chain combines TRBV21-1 with TRBJ1-6. TRBV21-1 corresponds to a pseudogene. The CDR3 loop spans 17 amino acids. The CDR3 reads CASTGGTSRGYNSPLHF. In DNA form, the CDR3 reads TGTGCCAGCACCGGTGGGACTTCACGGGGATATAATTCACCCCTCCACTTT.

The chain links TRBV3-1 (or the pseudogene TRBV3-2) to TRBJ2-7, with D possibly being TRBD2 (5 bases). The germline V gene has CDR1 LGHDT and CDR2 YNNKEL (reference sequence). The V and J ends lost 4 bases and 2 bases respectively, with 15 bases between them. This CDR3 has 15 residues. CDR3 nucleotide sequence: TGTGCCAGCAGCCCCCGGTTAGCGCAGACCTACGAGCAGTACTTC. Translating it yields CASSPRLAQTYEQYF.

The chain has TRBV6-5 and TRBJ2-3, with D possibly being TRBD1 (6 bases). Germline CDR1 and CDR2: MNHEY and SVGAGI. Trimming pared 4 bases from V and 2 bases from J, leaving 10 bases between. CDR3 length equals 14 residues. In DNA form, the CDR3 reads TGTGCCAGCAGTTTAGGACAGTTCACAGATACGCAGTATTTT. Residues: CASSLGQFTDTQYF.

The chain links TRBV5-8 to TRBJ2-6; the match to TRBD2 covers 7 bases. This CDR3 region has 15 residues. The germline V gene has CDR1 SGHTS and CDR2 YDEGEE. The J segment lost 4 bases and the V segment lost 4 bases, leaving 5 bases of the junction unmatched. The CDR3 sequence is CASSQGGGGANVLTF. CDR3 in DNA: TGTGCCAGCAGCCAGGGCGGGGGAGGGGCCAACGTCCTGACTTTC.

The V and J genes are TRBV19 and TRBJ1-1, with 7 positions matching TRBD1. The CDR3 is 14 amino acids. From germline, CDR1 is LNHDA and CDR2 SQIVND (reference sequence). With V trimmed by 3 bases and J by 4 bases, 5 bases remained unmatched. The CDR3 loop reads CASSMKGAFTEAFF. The CDR3 bases are TGTGCCAGTAGTATGAAGGGGGCCTTCACTGAAGCTTTCTTT.

The chain has TRBV11-2 and TRBJ2-7, with 8 bases lining up with TRBD2. Germline V CDR1 and CDR2: SGHAT, FQNNGV. The CDR3 sequence is 16 residues long. The V segment lost 5 bases and the J segment 0 bases; nucleotides outside the gene matches: 9. CDR3 residues: CASSPVSGSPSYEQYF. In nucleotides, the CDR3 is TGTGCCAGCAGCCCAGTCAGCGGGAGCCCCTCCTACGAGCAGTACTTC. Full variable domain (remainder filled in from reference TRBV11-2 and TRBJ2-7): EAGVAQSPRYKIIEKRQSVAFWCNPISGHATLYWYQQILGQGPKLLIQFQNNGVVDDSQLPKDRFSAERLKGVDSTLKIQPAKLEDSAVYLCASSPVSGSPSYEQYFGPGTRLTVT.

This chain joins TRBV19 and TRBJ1-5; D uncertain. Germline CDR1 and CDR2: LNHDA and SQIVND (reference sequence). V was trimmed by 6 bases and J by 1 base, leaving 4 bases between them. This CDR3 region has 12 residues. The CDR3 DNA reads as TGTGCCAGTAGGGACAGCAATCAGCCCCAGCATTTT. Protein: CASRDSNQPQHF.

The J gene is TRBJ2-3, the V gene TRBV13, with D maybe TRBD2 (5 bases). V lost 5 bases, J lost 4 bases, and 13 bases lay in between. The CDR3 has 14 amino acids. Germline lookup yields CDR1 PRHDT and CDR2 FYEKMQ (reference sequence). The CDR3 DNA is TGTGCCAGCAGCCCCCGGACTGACCCAGATACGCAGTATTTT. This encodes CASSPRTDPDTQYF. The full variable domain, in which reference TRBV13 and TRBJ2-3 provide the parts outside the CDR3, is AAGVIQSPRHLIKEKRETATLKCYPIPRHDTVYWYQQGPGQDPQFLISFYEKMQSDKGSIPDRFSAQQFSDYHSELNMSSLELGDSALYFCASSPRTDPDTQYFGPGTRLTVL.

The chain is built from TRBV29-1 and TRBJ1-4; 8 bases fit TRBD1. V shed 4 bases, J shed 7 bases, and the junction held 2 bases outside the gene matches. Germline loops: CDR1 SQVTM, CDR2 ANQGSEA. This CDR3 has 12 amino acids. The CDR3 here is CSVGQGSEKLFF. CDR3 DNA sequence: TGCAGCGTTGGACAGGGGAGTGAAAAACTGTTTTTT.

This chain uses TRBV9 with TRBJ1-3, with a tentative D call TRBD1 (5 bases). CDR3 length: 18 residues. The V and J ends lost 0 bases and 5 bases respectively, with 21 bases between them. The V gene's germline CDR1 is SGDLS and CDR2 YYNGEE. CDR3 region: CASSVAAGTHLSRNTIYF. The CDR3 DNA reads as TGTGCCAGCAGCGTAGCGGCGGGGACTCATCTGTCTAGAAACACCATATATTTT. The full variable domain, rest sourced from reference TRBV9 and TRBJ1-3, is DSGVTQTPKHLITATGQRVTLRCSPRSGDLSVYWYQQSLDQGLQFLIQYYNGEERAKGNILERFSAQQFPDLHSELNLSSLELGDSALYFCASSVAAGTHLSRNTIYFGEGSWLTVV.

The J gene is TRBJ2-3, the V gene TRBV5-6; the D gene is possibly TRBD2 (5 bases). This CDR3 spans 15 amino acids. Germline CDR1 and CDR2: SGHDT and YYEEEE. V gave up 1 base and J gave up 2 bases, with 11 bases separating them. The CDR3: CASSLRRGFTDTQYF. In DNA form, the CDR3 reads TGTGCCAGCAGCTTGCGTCGGGGATTCACAGATACGCAGTATTTT. Combining the CDR3 with reference TRBV5-6 and TRBJ2-3 gives the whole variable domain DAGVTQSPTHLIKTRGQQVTLRCSPKSGHDTVSWYQQALGQGPQFIFQYYEEEERQRGNFPDRFSGHQFPNYSSELNVNALLLGDSALYLCASSLRRGFTDTQYFGPGTRLTVL.

The gene calls are TRBV9 and TRBJ2-1, with D unresolved. CDR1 SGDLS and CDR2 YYNGEE come from the germline V gene. The CDR3 totals 14 residues. The V end lost 4 bases, the J end lost 3 bases, and 11 bases lay between the germline ends. The CDR3 protein is CASSPSPGYNEQFF. DNA for the CDR3: TGTGCCAGCAGCCCGAGCCCAGGCTACAATGAGCAGTTCTTC.

The chain uses TRBV19 and TRBJ2-3, with 9 bases fitting TRBD2. There are 16 residues in the CDR3. CDR1 is LNHDA and CDR2 is SQIVND in the germline V gene (reference sequence). Trimming removed 5 bases from V and 2 bases from J; junction bases left unmatched: 8. DNA of the CDR3: TGTGCCAGTAGTGGAGATTCTAGCGGGATCACAGATACGCAGTATTTT. The encoded protein is CASSGDSSGITDTQYF.

The chain is built from TRBV5-4 and TRBJ1-1, with D possibly being TRBD1 (6 bases). V lost 4 bases, J lost 1 base, and 14 bases lay in between. Germline CDR1 SGHNT, CDR2 YYREEE (reference sequence). The CDR3 has 15 residues. The CDR3 DNA reads TGTGCCAGCAGCCGACAGGTCGTAGGGAACACTGAAGCTTTCTTT. Translated: CASSRQVVGNTEAFF.

The chain carries TRBV6-5 and TRBJ1-1; a possible D gene is TRBD1 (6 bases). The germline gives CDR1 MNHEY, CDR2 SVGAGI. This CDR3 is 12 amino acids long. Trimming left V 6 bases short and J 8 bases short, with 13 bases between. The CDR3 is CASRRPTGEAFF. CDR3 bases: TGTGCCAGCAGACGCCCGACAGGAGAAGCTTTCTTT.

This chain joins TRBV25-1 and TRBJ2-7; possibly TRBD1 for D (6 bases). The CDR3 runs to 11 residues. Germline lookup yields CDR1 MGHDK and CDR2 SYGVNS. CDR3 sequence: CSSGTPYEQYF. CDR3 bases: TGTTCCTCCGGGACACCGTACGAGCAGTACTTC.

The CDR3 region is CASRRTVNYGYTF. Written as DNA, the CDR3 is TGTGCCAGCAGGAGGACAGTTAACTATGGCTACACCTTC. The gene calls are TRBV27 and TRBJ1-2; maybe TRBD1 (6 bases). This CDR3 has 13 residues. V shed 6 bases and J shed 1 base, with 9 bases lying between them. Germline assignment: CDR1 MNHEY and CDR2 SMNVEV (reference sequence).

This clone was counted a few times. The chain links TRBV28 to TRBJ2-1; 7 nucleotides agree with TRBD2. V gave up 3 bases and J gave up 5 bases; unmatched junction bases: 10. This CDR3 is built from 16 residues. Germline V lookup: CDR1 MDHEN, CDR2 SYDVKM. The CDR3 sequence is CASSLPGAGANNEQFF. The CDR3 DNA reads TGTGCCAGCAGTTTGCCGGGTGCGGGAGCTAACAATGAGCAGTTCTTC.

The V gene is TRBV2, the J gene TRBJ2-7, with no clear D. The CDR3 has 12 amino acids. The germline V gene has CDR1 SNHLY and CDR2 FYNNEI. Trimming left V 7 bases short and J 2 bases short, with 9 bases between. CDR3 sequence: CASTKVPYEQYF. In nucleotides, the CDR3 is TGTGCCAGCACCAAAGTCCCCTACGAGCAGTACTTC.

The sample holds one count of this clone. The chain employs TRBV27 and TRBJ2-1; D remains ambiguous. Trimming took 5 bases from V and 0 from J, leaving 11 bases between them. This CDR3 has 15 residues. The germline CDR1 and CDR2 sequences are MNHEY and SMNVEV (reference sequence). CDR3 loop: CASSPRSSSYNEQFF. The CDR3 nucleotides are TGTGCCAGCAGTCCGCGGTCGAGCTCCTACAATGAGCAGTTCTTC.

The sample holds one count of this clone. The rearrangement joins TRBV6-4 to TRBJ1-4; no definite D call. The germline V and J ends were trimmed by 2 bases and 8 bases, with 9 bases remaining between them. The CDR3 runs 13 residues. Germline values: CDR1 MRHNA, CDR2 SNTAGT. The CDR3 reads CASSDVIGEKLFF. Here the CDR3 DNA reads TGTGCCAGCAGTGACGTGATCGGGGAAAAACTGTTTTTT.

J is TRBJ2-1 and V is TRBV5-4; D is possibly TRBD2 (6 bases). CDR3 length: 15 amino acids. V was shortened by 1 base and J by 0 bases, with 8 bases between the two germline ends. CDR1 is SGHNT and CDR2 is YYREEE in the germline V gene (reference sequence). Written as DNA, the CDR3 is TGTGCCAGCAGCTTGCCCGGGAGCTCCTACAATGAGCAGTTCTTC. Translated, it gives CASSLPGSSYNEQFF.